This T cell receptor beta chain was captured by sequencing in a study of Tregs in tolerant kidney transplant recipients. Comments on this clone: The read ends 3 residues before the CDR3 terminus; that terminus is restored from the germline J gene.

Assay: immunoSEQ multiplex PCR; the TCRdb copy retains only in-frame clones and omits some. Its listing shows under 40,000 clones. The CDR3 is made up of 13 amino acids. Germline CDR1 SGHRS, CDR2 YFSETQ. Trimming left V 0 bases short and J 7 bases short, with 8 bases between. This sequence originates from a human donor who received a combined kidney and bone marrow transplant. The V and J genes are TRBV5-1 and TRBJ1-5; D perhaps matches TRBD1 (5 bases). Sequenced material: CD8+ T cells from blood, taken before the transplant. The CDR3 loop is CASSLARGQPQHF. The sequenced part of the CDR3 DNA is TGCGCCAGCAGCTTGGCAAGGGGCCAGCCC.